The TCR beta chain described here comes from a study of blood T cell repertoires in COVID-19. The table came from immunoSEQ multiplex PCR; TCRdb's copy has only in-frame clones and leaves some out. Here the sample spans tens of thousands of clones, 85% to 90% being singletons. V was cut by 0 bases and J by 10 bases, with 13 bases left in between. The germline gives CDR1 LGHNA, CDR2 YSLEER. This CDR3 spans 14 amino acids. The receptor's source is a man aged 50 to 59 with active COVID-19. The rearrangement joins TRBV4-3 to TRBJ2-1; D might be TRBD2 (6 bases). The sample comprised peripheral blood. The CDR3 DNA sequence: TGCGCCAGCAGCCAAGAGGGGGGACTGGAGGAGCAGTTCTTC. Translating gives CASSQEGGLEEQFF.